The rows below give T cell receptor beta chains drawn from one sample of a study of early T cells in non-severe SARS-CoV-2 infection. Each CDR3 protein is one row after TCRdb ran MiXCR on the 5' RACE reads. The sample lists around 58,000 distinct CDR3 sequences, around 7.7% occurring once. The input for sequencing was whole blood, taken at baseline. These TCRs come from an adult who was a healthcare worker with PCR-confirmed SARS-CoV-2 infection or an uninfected control (not recorded which). Each CDR3 is given with its conserved first and last residue. Each record gives: J gene, CDR3 length, D gene, clone size, V gene, CDR3 protein, CDR3 DNA. A D gene is named only where the DNA matches it firmly. Rows give clone size only sometimes, using once, few, many, or a class for an expanded clone.

j_gene: TRBJ2-3
len: 19
d_gene: TRBD1
abundance: few
v_gene: TRBV10-3
CDR3aa: CATNPPEGAEKTGSDTQYF
CDR3nt: TGTGCCACAAACCCTCCCGAGGGGGCCGAAAAAACAGGGTCAGATACGCAGTATTTT

j_gene: TRBJ1-4
len: 14
d_gene: -
abundance: few
v_gene: TRBV3-1
CDR3aa: CASSQKTTNEKLFF
CDR3nt: TGTGCCAGCAGCCAAAAAACAACTAATGAAAAACTGTTTTTT

j_gene: TRBJ2-7
len: 17
d_gene: TRBD1
abundance: few
v_gene: TRBV24-1
CDR3aa: CATSDSTPDRGGYEQYF
CDR3nt: TGTGCCACCAGTGACTCGACCCCGGACAGGGGTGGATACGAGCAGTACTTC

j_gene: TRBJ2-4
len: 16
d_gene: -
abundance: -
v_gene: TRBV6-1
CDR3aa: CASSPTREDRENIQYF
CDR3nt: TGTGCCAGCAGTCCTACCCGGGAGGACAGGGAGAACATTCAGTACTTC

j_gene: TRBJ2-7
len: 14
d_gene: -
abundance: -
v_gene: TRBV18
CDR3aa: CASQPGTHSYEQYF
CDR3nt: TGTGCCAGTCAACCCGGGACTCACTCCTACGAGCAGTACTTC

j_gene: TRBJ2-5
len: 15
d_gene: -
abundance: -
v_gene: TRBV11-2
CDR3aa: CASSFGNSPGVPQYF
CDR3nt: TGTGCCAGCAGCTTTGGGAATTCCCCTGGGGTGCCCCAGTACTTC

j_gene: TRBJ2-2
len: 13
d_gene: -
abundance: many
v_gene: TRBV10-3
CDR3aa: CATSGIDGGELFF
CDR3nt: TGTGCCACCTCTGGTATAGACGGCGGGGAGCTGTTTTTT

j_gene: TRBJ1-5
len: 15
d_gene: TRBD1
abundance: few
v_gene: TRBV15
CDR3aa: CATSAGTGNDQPQHF
CDR3nt: TGTGCCACTTCGGCCGGGACAGGGAACGATCAGCCCCAGCATTTT

j_gene: TRBJ2-4
len: 16
d_gene: -
abundance: many
v_gene: TRBV7-2
CDR3aa: CASSTMGTLAKNIQYF
CDR3nt: TGTGCCAGCAGTACCATGGGGACCCTAGCCAAAAACATTCAGTACTTC

j_gene: TRBJ2-7
len: 12
d_gene: -
abundance: -
v_gene: TRBV24-1
CDR3aa: CATSRAGSEQYF
CDR3nt: TGTGCCACCAGTCGGGCAGGAAGTGAGCAGTACTTC

j_gene: TRBJ2-1
len: 16
d_gene: TRBD2
abundance: many
v_gene: TRBV5-4
CDR3aa: CASSLGASGIYNEQFF
CDR3nt: TGTGCCAGCAGCTTGGGGGCTAGCGGAATCTACAATGAGCAGTTCTTC

j_gene: TRBJ2-7
len: 14
d_gene: TRBD2
abundance: many
v_gene: TRBV29-1
CDR3aa: CSVGIAGDMYEQYF
CDR3nt: TGCAGCGTTGGGATAGCGGGAGATATGTACGAGCAGTACTTC

j_gene: TRBJ1-5
len: 16
d_gene: TRBD1
abundance: many
v_gene: TRBV4-1
CDR3aa: CASSQNPGAGGQPQHF
CDR3nt: TGCGCCAGCAGCCAAAACCCGGGGGCAGGGGGACAGCCCCAGCATTTT

j_gene: TRBJ2-4
len: 14
d_gene: -
abundance: many
v_gene: TRBV6-2/TRBV6-3
CDR3aa: CASRGGLAKNIQYF
CDR3nt: TGTGCCAGCCGTGGGGGATTAGCCAAAAACATTCAGTACTTC

j_gene: TRBJ2-5
len: 14
d_gene: -
abundance: -
v_gene: TRBV4-2
CDR3aa: CASSHGGLQETQYF
CDR3nt: TGTGCCAGCAGCCACGGGGGGCTTCAGGAGACCCAGTACTTC

j_gene: TRBJ2-4
len: 17
d_gene: -
abundance: few
v_gene: TRBV5-6
CDR3aa: CASSYSGTQSGKNIQYF
CDR3nt: TGTGCCAGCAGCTACTCCGGGACCCAATCGGGCAAAAACATTCAGTACTTC

j_gene: TRBJ2-7
len: 15
d_gene: -
abundance: few
v_gene: TRBV4-2
CDR3aa: CASSQGGGGEYEQYF
CDR3nt: TGTGCCAGCAGCCAAGGGGGTGGTGGGGAATACGAGCAGTACTTC

j_gene: TRBJ2-7
len: 14
d_gene: -
abundance: -
v_gene: TRBV5-1
CDR3aa: CASSPGLGSYEQYF
CDR3nt: TGCGCCAGCAGCCCTGGTTTGGGTAGCTACGAGCAGTACTTC

j_gene: TRBJ2-5
len: 11
d_gene: -
abundance: few
v_gene: TRBV25-1
CDR3aa: CASSIRATQYF
CDR3nt: TGTGCCAGCAGTATCCGGGCGACCCAGTACTTC

j_gene: TRBJ1-5
len: 15
d_gene: -
abundance: -
v_gene: TRBV27
CDR3aa: CASRAGQSKNQPQHF
CDR3nt: TGTGCCAGCCGGGCAGGACAGTCTAAAAATCAGCCCCAGCATTTT

j_gene: TRBJ2-7
len: 16
d_gene: TRBD1
abundance: few
v_gene: TRBV4-1
CDR3aa: CASSQVGQGPRWEQYF
CDR3nt: TGCGCCAGCAGCCAAGTTGGACAGGGGCCTCGATGGGAGCAGTACTTC

j_gene: TRBJ2-7
len: 13
d_gene: -
abundance: many
v_gene: TRBV3-1
CDR3aa: CASSQGSIYEQYF
CDR3nt: TGTGCCAGCAGCCAAGGGAGTATCTACGAGCAGTACTTC

j_gene: TRBJ2-5
len: 10
d_gene: -
abundance: -
v_gene: TRBV29-1
CDR3aa: CSGRQETQYF
CDR3nt: TGCAGCGGGCGACAAGAGACCCAGTACTTC

j_gene: TRBJ1-5
len: 14
d_gene: -
abundance: -
v_gene: TRBV7-9
CDR3aa: CASSRGEGNQPQHF
CDR3nt: TGTGCCAGCAGCCGCGGGGAGGGCAATCAGCCCCAGCATTTT

j_gene: TRBJ2-3
len: 11
d_gene: -
abundance: few
v_gene: TRBV15
CDR3aa: CATSLADTQYF
CDR3nt: TGTGCCACCAGCTTAGCGGATACGCAGTATTTT

j_gene: TRBJ1-1
len: 13
d_gene: -
abundance: -
v_gene: TRBV5-1
CDR3aa: CASSRGRNTEAFF
CDR3nt: TGCGCCAGCAGCCGTGGACGGAACACTGAAGCTTTCTTT

j_gene: TRBJ2-3
len: 12
d_gene: -
abundance: -
v_gene: TRBV12-3/TRBV12-4
CDR3aa: CASSDSTDTQYF
CDR3nt: TGTGCCAGCAGCGACAGCACAGATACGCAGTATTTT

j_gene: TRBJ2-7
len: 17
d_gene: -
abundance: many
v_gene: TRBV2
CDR3aa: CASSVFTTGTNSYEQYF
CDR3nt: TGTGCCAGCAGTGTATTTACCACCGGGACAAACTCCTACGAGCAGTACTTC

j_gene: TRBJ2-3
len: 16
d_gene: TRBD2
abundance: many
v_gene: TRBV4-2
CDR3aa: CASSQDGLAGEDTQYF
CDR3nt: TGTGCCAGCAGCCAAGACGGCCTAGCGGGAGAGGATACGCAGTATTTT

j_gene: TRBJ2-1
len: 21
d_gene: -
abundance: -
v_gene: TRBV7-9
CDR3aa: CASSVGRTRTEWQSSYNEQFF
CDR3nt: TGTGCCAGCAGCGTGGGACGAACTCGCACCGAATGGCAGAGCTCCTACAATGAGCAGTTCTTC

j_gene: TRBJ2-2
len: 15
d_gene: TRBD2
abundance: few
v_gene: TRBV24-1
CDR3aa: CATSSSGTRPGELFF
CDR3nt: TGTGCCACCAGTTCTTCCGGGACTAGGCCCGGGGAGCTGTTTTTT

j_gene: TRBJ2-1
len: 14
d_gene: -
abundance: many
v_gene: TRBV18
CDR3aa: CASSPQTRGNEQFF
CDR3nt: TGTGCCAGCTCACCACAGACTAGAGGGAATGAGCAGTTCTTC

j_gene: TRBJ2-5
len: 14
d_gene: TRBD2
abundance: few
v_gene: TRBV6-2/TRBV6-3
CDR3aa: CASSYSAGGETQYF
CDR3nt: TGTGCCAGCAGTTACTCTGCGGGGGGCGAGACCCAGTACTTC

j_gene: TRBJ2-1
len: 13
d_gene: TRBD2
abundance: few
v_gene: TRBV4-2
CDR3aa: CASSLGLADQQFF
CDR3nt: TGTGCCAGCAGCCTAGGACTAGCGGATCAGCAGTTCTTC

j_gene: TRBJ1-1
len: 13
d_gene: -
abundance: many
v_gene: TRBV18
CDR3aa: CASPPGLNTEAFF
CDR3nt: TGTGCCAGCCCACCAGGGCTGAACACTGAAGCTTTCTTT

j_gene: TRBJ2-3
len: 13
d_gene: TRBD2
abundance: many
v_gene: TRBV7-2
CDR3aa: CASGRARPDTQYF
CDR3nt: TGTGCCAGTGGGAGGGCCCGCCCAGATACGCAGTATTTT

j_gene: TRBJ1-1
len: 17
d_gene: TRBD1
abundance: few
v_gene: TRBV7-9
CDR3aa: CASSLEDRGPAYAEAFF
CDR3nt: TGTGCCAGCAGCCTAGAAGACAGGGGGCCAGCCTACGCTGAAGCTTTCTTT

j_gene: TRBJ1-4
len: 13
d_gene: TRBD1
abundance: few
v_gene: TRBV25-1
CDR3aa: CASSPDRGEKLFF
CDR3nt: TGTGCCAGCAGTCCTGACAGGGGCGAAAAACTGTTTTTT

j_gene: TRBJ1-3
len: 13
d_gene: -
abundance: -
v_gene: TRBV11-3
CDR3aa: CASSSDRGSTIYF
CDR3nt: TGTGCCAGCAGCTCTGACAGAGGAAGCACCATATATTTT

j_gene: TRBJ2-7
len: 14
d_gene: TRBD1
abundance: many
v_gene: TRBV6-5
CDR3aa: CASSAGQGFFEQYF
CDR3nt: TGTGCCAGCAGTGCGGGACAGGGCTTTTTCGAGCAGTACTTC

j_gene: TRBJ2-6
len: 15
d_gene: -
abundance: -
v_gene: TRBV6-1
CDR3aa: CASSENSSGANVLTF
CDR3nt: TGTGCCAGCAGTGAAAACAGCTCTGGGGCCAACGTCCTGACTTTC

j_gene: TRBJ2-7
len: 13
d_gene: -
abundance: many
v_gene: TRBV29-1
CDR3aa: CSVVGGISYEQYF
CDR3nt: TGCAGCGTTGTGGGGGGTATCTCCTACGAGCAGTACTTC

j_gene: TRBJ2-1
len: 17
d_gene: TRBD2
abundance: -
v_gene: TRBV7-2
CDR3aa: CASSLATGTSGRDEQFF
CDR3nt: TGTGCCAGCAGCTTAGCGACGGGGACTAGCGGGCGGGATGAGCAGTTCTTC

j_gene: TRBJ2-1
len: 15
d_gene: -
abundance: many
v_gene: TRBV7-8
CDR3aa: CASSSTRAPYNEQFF
CDR3nt: TGTGCCAGCAGCTCCACCAGGGCCCCCTACAATGAGCAGTTCTTC

j_gene: TRBJ2-5
len: 15
d_gene: TRBD2
abundance: -
v_gene: TRBV27
CDR3aa: CASSLSTSGRGTQYF
CDR3nt: TGTGCCAGCAGTTTATCGACTAGCGGGAGAGGGACCCAGTACTTC

j_gene: TRBJ1-3
len: 13
d_gene: -
abundance: few
v_gene: TRBV5-4
CDR3aa: CASSLVGGNTIYF
CDR3nt: TGTGCCAGCAGCTTGGTAGGAGGAAACACCATATATTTT

j_gene: TRBJ2-7
len: 14
d_gene: -
abundance: -
v_gene: TRBV28
CDR3aa: CASSSEGRVGEQYF
CDR3nt: TGTGCCAGCAGTTCCGAGGGCCGGGTCGGCGAGCAGTACTTC